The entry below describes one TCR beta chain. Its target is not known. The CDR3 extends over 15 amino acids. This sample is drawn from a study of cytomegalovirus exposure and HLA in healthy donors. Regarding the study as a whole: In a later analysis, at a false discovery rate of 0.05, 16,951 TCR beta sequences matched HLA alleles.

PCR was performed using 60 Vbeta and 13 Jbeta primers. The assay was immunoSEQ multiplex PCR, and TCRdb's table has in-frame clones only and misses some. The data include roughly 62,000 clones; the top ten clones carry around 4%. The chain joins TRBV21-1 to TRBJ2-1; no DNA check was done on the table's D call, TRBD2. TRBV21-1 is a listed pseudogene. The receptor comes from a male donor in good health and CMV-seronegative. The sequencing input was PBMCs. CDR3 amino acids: CASILSPSSDNEQFF. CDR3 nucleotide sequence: TGTGCCAGCATTCTGTCCCCGAGCTCCGACAATGAGCAGTTCTTC.